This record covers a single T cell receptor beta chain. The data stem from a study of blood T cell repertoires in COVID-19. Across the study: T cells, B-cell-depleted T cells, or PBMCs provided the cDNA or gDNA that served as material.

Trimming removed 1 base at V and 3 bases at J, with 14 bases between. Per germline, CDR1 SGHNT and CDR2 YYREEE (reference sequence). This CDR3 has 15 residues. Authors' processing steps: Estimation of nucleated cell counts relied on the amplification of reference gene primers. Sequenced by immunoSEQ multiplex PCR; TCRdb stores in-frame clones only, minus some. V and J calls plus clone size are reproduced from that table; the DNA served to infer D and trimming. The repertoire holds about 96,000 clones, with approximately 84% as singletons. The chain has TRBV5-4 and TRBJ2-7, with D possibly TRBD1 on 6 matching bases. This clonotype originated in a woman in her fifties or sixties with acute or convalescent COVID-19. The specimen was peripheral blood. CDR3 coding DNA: TGTGCCAGCAGCTTGACGACAGGCAGCTTCTACGAGCAGTACTTC. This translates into CASSLTTGSFYEQYF.